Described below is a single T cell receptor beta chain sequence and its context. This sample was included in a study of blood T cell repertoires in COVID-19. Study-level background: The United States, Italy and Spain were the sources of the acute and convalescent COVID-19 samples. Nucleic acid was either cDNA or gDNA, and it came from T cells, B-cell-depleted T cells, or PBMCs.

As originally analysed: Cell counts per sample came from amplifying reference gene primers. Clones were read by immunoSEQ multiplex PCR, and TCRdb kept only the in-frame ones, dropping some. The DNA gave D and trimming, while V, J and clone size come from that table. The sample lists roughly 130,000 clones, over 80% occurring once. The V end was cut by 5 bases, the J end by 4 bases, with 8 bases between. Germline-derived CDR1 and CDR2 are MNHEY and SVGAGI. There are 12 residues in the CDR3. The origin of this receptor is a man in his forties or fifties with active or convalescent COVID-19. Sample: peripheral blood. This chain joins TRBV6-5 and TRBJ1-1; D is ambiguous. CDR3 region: CASSLIGTEAFF. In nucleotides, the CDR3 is TGTGCCAGCAGTCTAATCGGCACTGAAGCTTTCTTT.